The sample holds a few counts of the clone carrying this T cell receptor (beta chain). Antigen specificity is unknown. The data stem from a study of T cell repertoires in cytomegalovirus infection. Across the whole study: In the study, CMV epitopes included recently identified HLA-C-restricted and well-studied HLA-B-restricted ones. Public signatures in TCR beta pointed to CMV infection and matching HLA type. Findings and limits, study-wide: The ex vivo response showed dominance by HLA-C-restricted CMV-specific TCR beta clonotypes. Adding up the frequency of public TCR beta families identified people who carried CMV plus the relevant HLA.

With 1 base clipped from V and 10 bases from J, the junction kept 7 bases outside the gene matches. There are 15 residues in the CDR3. Germline CDR1 reads SGHTA; CDR2 reads FQGNSA. TCRdb ran MiXCR on the reads and lists one entry per CDR3 protein. The table has roughly 120,000 distinct CDR3 sequences, about 30% seen once. The sequenced sample was CD8+ T cells from cultured PBMCs, obtained from culture after CMV antigen stimulation. The V gene is TRBV7-2, the J gene TRBJ2-1; 10 positions match TRBD2. The sequence derives from a human donor in good health (CMV status not recorded). Some clones in this sample may be carry-over from other donors' samples. The CDR3 here is CASSLVSSGGGEQFF. Here the CDR3 DNA reads TGTGCCAGCAGCTTAGTGTCTAGCGGGGGCGGAGAGCAGTTCTTC.